This entry describes one TCR beta chain. The antigen remains unidentified. The data were taken from a study of graft-versus-host responses after intestinal transplantation. Here immunoSEQ multiplex PCR was the method, and the copy in TCRdb shows in-frame clones only, minus some. Of about 120,000 clones in the sample, around nine tenths were seen once. CDR3 length: 14 residues. Germline CDR1 is SGHDT and CDR2 is YYEEEE. V was cut by 4 bases and J by 7 bases, with 18 bases left in between. Specimen: unstimulated CD4+ T cells sorted from spleen or lymph node cells, collected before transplant. The origin of this receptor is a human donor who was the organ donor for an intestinal transplant. J is TRBJ2-7 and V is TRBV5-6, with D unclear. The CDR3 bases are TGTGCCAGCAGCGGGCGTCGGACCTCTAGTGAGCAGTACTTC. It yields the protein CASSGRRTSSEQYF.